One sample yielded the 27 T cell receptor beta chains listed below, sequenced in a study of vaccination and CD4 T cells after COVID-19. Treatment specified: roughly 10-day PBMC culture with coronavirus spike peptide pools or control peptides (ViraFEST assay). Their antigen targets remain unknown. Cultured CD4+ T cells had their DNA profiled by the Oncomine TCR Beta short-read assay. TCRdb passed the PCR reads through MiXCR, listing each CDR3 protein once. The data show about 26,000 distinct CDR3 sequences, roughly 40% seen once. Sequences were obtained from CD4+ T cells from blood, cultured in vitro. These receptor sequences come from a human donor who had recovered from COVID-19.

CDR3 loop: CSAAVTSPSTDTQYF. The CDR3 DNA follows: TGCAGTGCCGCCGTGACTAGCCCTAGCACAGATACGCAGTATTTT. V gene TRBV20-1 combines with J gene TRBJ2-3, with 7 bases aligning to TRBD2. Germline assignment: CDR1 DFQATT and CDR2 SNEGSKA (reference sequence). This CDR3 region has 15 residues. The junction had 9 bases not matched to a gene; V was cut back by 6 bases and J by 0 bases.

This chain uses TRBV5-4 with TRBJ2-2, with 8 bases matching TRBD2. The junction had 9 bases not matched to a gene; V was cut back by 4 bases and J by 4 bases. Germline CDR1 and CDR2: SGHNT and YYREEE (reference sequence). This CDR3 contains 16 residues. CDR3 loop: CASSPSGGASTGELFF. In DNA form, the CDR3 reads TGTGCCAGCAGCCCGAGCGGGGGCGCCTCCACCGGGGAGCTGTTTTTT.

The V call is TRBV20-1, the J call TRBJ1-2, with 7 bases lining up with TRBD1. Germline trimming cut 1 base from V and 8 bases from J; bases unmatched to any gene: 10. CDR3 length: 14 residues. Per germline, CDR1 DFQATT and CDR2 SNEGSKA (reference sequence). CDR3 in amino acids: CSARGGQASLGYTF. CDR3 sequence (DNA): TGCAGTGCTAGAGGAGGACAGGCCTCCCTGGGCTACACCTTC.

This chain joins TRBV20-1 and TRBJ1-1; possible D gene TRBD1, 5 bases. CDR1 is DFQATT and CDR2 is SNEGSKA in the germline V gene (reference sequence). V was shortened by 5 bases and J by 12 bases, with 16 bases between the two germline ends. This CDR3 has 11 amino acids. CDR3 nucleotide sequence: TGCAGTGCTCGAACCCGGGGGAGGTCTTTCTTT. This translates into CSARTRGRSFF.

Only a few counts were recorded for this clonotype. The J gene is TRBJ2-1, the V gene TRBV10-3; TRBD2 aligns across 10 bases. The CDR3 extends over 13 amino acids. Germline CDR1 reads ENHRY; CDR2 reads SYGVKD. The V and J ends lost 11 bases and 8 bases, in that order; junction bases with no gene match: 9. The CDR3 coding sequence is TGTGCCCTAGGGCCAGCGGGGGGGGATGAGCAGTTCTTC. It specifies CALGPAGGDEQFF.

The rearrangement uses TRBV6-5 and TRBJ2-2; 7 nucleotides align to TRBD2. CDR1 and CDR2 from the germline V gene are MNHEY and SVGAGI. With 2 bases clipped from V and 0 bases from J, the junction kept 3 bases outside the gene matches. The CDR3 contains 16 residues. The CDR3 DNA reads as TGTGCCAGCAGTTACGCTAGCGGCGCGAACACCGGGGAGCTGTTTTTT. Its translation is CASSYASGANTGELFF.

Only a few counts were recorded for this clonotype. The CDR3 nucleotides are TGTGCCAGTAGTATCCGGACTAGCGGGGGGAATGAGCAGTTCTTC. Its protein is CASSIRTSGGNEQFF. J is TRBJ2-1 and V is TRBV19; 14 nucleotides agree with TRBD2. The germline V gene has CDR1 LNHDA and CDR2 SQIVND (reference sequence). V lost 3 bases and J lost 7; bases outside the gene matches: 2. This CDR3 is built from 15 residues.

This clonotype came up a few times. The rearrangement uses TRBV6-5 and TRBJ2-7; maybe TRBD2 (6 bases). Trimming removed 3 bases from V and 3 bases from J, with 15 bases in between. CDR1 and CDR2 from the germline V gene are MNHEY and SVGAGI. This CDR3 is built from 15 residues. The chain's CDR3 is CASSYEAGNYYEQYF. CDR3 nucleotide sequence: TGTGCCAGCAGTTATGAGGCGGGGAACTACTACGAGCAGTACTTC.

The rearrangement uses TRBV2 and TRBJ1-1; no firm D call. Trimming left V 7 bases short and J 6 bases short, with 9 bases between. The length of the CDR3 is 11 residues. Germline assignment: CDR1 SNHLY and CDR2 FYNNEI. In nucleotides, the CDR3 is TGTGCCAGCACCTCAGTTTCTGAAGCTTTCTTT. This sequence encodes CASTSVSEAFF. The full variable domain, completed using reference TRBV2 and TRBJ1-1, is EPEVTQTPSHQVTQMGQEVILRCVPISNHLYFYWYRQILGQKVEFLVSFYNNEISEKSEIFDDQFSVERPDGSNFTLKIRSTKLEDSAMYFCASTSVSEAFFGQGTRLTVV.

This clonotype was picked up a small number of times. V gene TRBV6-5 combines with J gene TRBJ2-7, with D perhaps matching TRBD1 (5 bases). The V and J ends lost 4 bases and 4 bases respectively, with 8 bases between them. Germline V gives CDR1 MNHEY, CDR2 SVGAGI. CDR3 length: 12 residues. The CDR3 spells CASSSTVYEQYF. The CDR3 nucleotides are TGTGCCAGCAGTTCGACAGTATACGAGCAGTACTTC.

The rearrangement joins TRBV28 to TRBJ1-2; D remains unclear. Germline CDR1 and CDR2: MDHEN and SYDVKM. The CDR3 extends over 11 amino acids. V was trimmed by 5 bases and J by 4 bases, leaving 5 bases between them. The CDR3 DNA sequence: TGTGCCAGCAGTCACGGCTATGGCTACACCTTC. It specifies CASSHGYGYTF.

The chain carries TRBV20-1 and TRBJ2-1, with TRBD2 matching 8 bases. The CDR3 covers 11 residues. Per the germline V gene, CDR1 is DFQATT and CDR2 is SNEGSKA (reference sequence). J lost 10 bases, V lost 5 bases, and 4 bases had no gene match. CDR3 nucleotide sequence: TGCAGTGCTTTCCGGGAGGGGGAGCAGTTCTTC. Its translation is CSAFREGEQFF.

The chain carries TRBV19 and TRBJ2-1; 7 bases are a match to TRBD1. With V trimmed by 6 bases and J by 4 bases, 6 bases remained unmatched. Germline values: CDR1 LNHDA, CDR2 SQIVND (reference sequence). The CDR3 contains 14 residues. CDR3: CASSWDRLYNEQFF. The CDR3 nucleotides read TGTGCCAGTAGCTGGGACAGACTATACAATGAGCAGTTCTTC.

The chain couples TRBV18 to TRBJ1-5, with no clear D. Trimming took off 1 base at V and 0 bases at J, with 7 bases between the two ends. Germline V gene data show CDR1 as KGHSH and CDR2 as LQKENI. CDR3 length equals 15 residues. CDR3: CASSPRMDSNQPQHF. Written as DNA, the CDR3 is TGTGCCAGCTCACCACGGATGGATAGCAATCAGCCCCAGCATTTT.

The genes are TRBV6-1 and TRBJ1-5, with a tentative D call TRBD1 (6 bases). The length of the CDR3 is 14 residues. V lost 6 bases and J lost 4, with 13 bases in between. Germline V gene sequence: CDR1 MNHNS, CDR2 SASEGT. CDR3 DNA: TGTGCCAGCAGAAACGGGGGGGCGAATCAGCCCCAGCATTTT. Its protein product is CASRNGGANQPQHF.

This clonotype was recorded a few times. The gene calls are TRBV7-2 and TRBJ2-3; D unresolved. The germline gives CDR1 SGHTA, CDR2 FQGNSA. The germline V and J ends were trimmed by 5 bases and 1 base, with 7 bases remaining between them. The CDR3 loop spans 13 amino acids. The DNA for the CDR3 is TGTGCCAGCAGCCCCTCCCGCACAGATACGCAGTATTTT. It is translated as CASSPSRTDTQYF.

The chain combines TRBV6-1 with TRBJ2-3, with D maybe TRBD2 (7 bases). The CDR3 totals 14 residues. V dropped 7 bases and J dropped 4 bases, with 15 bases sitting between them. The V gene's germline CDR1 is MNHNS and CDR2 SASEGT. The CDR3 region has the DNA TGTGCCAGCACGGGGGGCCCGGGGGCAGATACGCAGTATTTT. This gives the protein CASTGGPGADTQYF.

The chain uses TRBV12-3 or TRBV12-4 and TRBJ1-4; D not resolved. The CDR3 runs 15 residues. Between the trimmed V and J ends, which lost 8 bases and 0 bases, there was a span of 13 bases. CDR3 DNA: TGTGCCAGCTGTCGGCAGGTTGCAACTAATGAAAAACTGTTTTTT. It codes for CASCRQVATNEKLFF.

The genes are TRBV5-1 and TRBJ2-3; TRBD1 or TRBD2 may be the D gene (6 bases each). Trimming shortened V by 2 bases and J by 5 bases, and 15 bases separated the two germline ends. Germline assignment: CDR1 SGHRS and CDR2 YFSETQ. The CDR3 sequence is 15 residues long. This CDR3 reads CASSFPGAPGDTQYF. CDR3 DNA sequence: TGCGCCAGCAGCTTCCCGGGGGCCCCTGGAGATACGCAGTATTTT.

This clonotype was detected only once. The gene calls are TRBV19 and TRBJ2-5, with D tentatively TRBD1 (6 bases). Trimming stripped 5 bases from V and 4 bases from J, with 17 bases between. This CDR3 spans 15 amino acids. Germline V gene data show CDR1 as LNHDA and CDR2 as SQIVND (reference sequence). CDR3 sequence (DNA): TGTGCCAGTAGTGACTCAGCCAGGGGCGGAGAGACCCAGTACTTC. This codes for CASSDSARGGETQYF. Filled out from reference TRBV19 and TRBJ2-5, the complete variable domain reads DGGITQSPKYLFRKEGQNVTLSCEQNLNHDAMYWYRQDPGQGLRLIYYSQIVNDFQKGDIAEGYSVSREKKESFPLTVTSAQKNPTAFYLCASSDSARGGETQYFGPGTRLLVL.

The V gene is TRBV5-5, the J gene TRBJ2-1; D perhaps matches TRBD1 (5 bases). CDR1 and CDR2 from the germline V gene are SGHKS and YYEKEE (reference sequence). V was cut by 1 base and J by 7 bases, with 18 bases left in between. CDR3 length equals 16 residues. CDR3 sequence: CASSLLAGLTRNEQFF. CDR3 nucleotide sequence: TGTGCCAGCAGCTTGCTGGCAGGGCTTACTCGGAATGAGCAGTTCTTC.

The chain carries TRBV24-1 and TRBJ2-3, with D perhaps being TRBD1 or TRBD2 (5 bases each). The CDR3 length is 12 residues. Germline-derived CDR1 and CDR2 are KGHDR and SFDVKD. Trimming removed 8 bases from V and 3 bases from J, with 8 bases in between. CDR3 in DNA: TGTGCCACCAATGGGGGTACAGATACGCAGTATTTT. This codes for CATNGGTDTQYF.

The gene calls are TRBV20-1 and TRBJ1-4, with 9 positions matching TRBD1. The V segment lost 0 bases and the J segment 6 bases; nucleotides outside the gene matches: 2. The V gene's germline CDR1 is DFQATT and CDR2 SNEGSKA (reference sequence). CDR3 length: 14 amino acids. In DNA, the CDR3 is TGCAGTGCTAGAGATGACAGGGGGGATGAAAAACTGTTTTTT. This sequence encodes CSARDDRGDEKLFF.

V and J are TRBV12-3 or TRBV12-4 and TRBJ1-5; 9 nucleotides match TRBD1. The CDR3 spans 14 residues. V lost 1 base to trimming and J lost 5 bases; unmatched junction nucleotides: 0. CDR3 nucleotides: TGTGCCAGCAGTTTAGGGACAGGGGATCAGCCCCAGCATTTT. Translation gives CASSLGTGDQPQHF.

V and J are TRBV7-2 and TRBJ2-5; tentatively, D is TRBD1 (6 bases). The CDR3 sequence is 15 residues long. In germline, CDR1 is SGHTA, CDR2 FQGNSA. The ends were cut back, 5 bases at V and 7 bases at J, with 20 bases in the middle. The CDR3 sequence is CASSHQSGEPWTQYF. For the CDR3, the DNA is TGTGCCAGCAGCCACCAGTCAGGGGAGCCTTGGACCCAGTACTTC.

The chain has TRBV7-8 and TRBJ2-7; TRBD2 matches at 8 bases. The junction had 9 bases not matched to a gene; V was cut back by 3 bases and J by 5 bases. Per germline, CDR1 SGHVS and CDR2 FQNEAQ. This CDR3 is 15 amino acids long. The CDR3 DNA is TGTGCCAGCAGCTTTAGGCGGGGGGCGTTGGACGAGCAGTACTTC. This codes for CASSFRRGALDEQYF.

In this sample, this clonotype is medium-sized. V usage is TRBV20-1 and J usage is TRBJ1-3; tentatively, D is TRBD1 (6 bases). V lost 6 bases and J lost 0, with 15 bases in between. This CDR3 spans 15 amino acids. The germline CDR1 and CDR2 sequences are DFQATT and SNEGSKA (reference sequence). The CDR3 DNA reads TGCAGTGCGCAACAGGGACTTGTCTCTGGAAACACCATATATTTT. Amino acids: CSAQQGLVSGNTIYF.